Listed here are 5 T cell receptor beta chains from one sample, sequenced in a study of T cell responses to AZD1222 COVID-19 vaccine. Clones were sequenced by immunoSEQ multiplex PCR, and TCRdb holds only the in-frame ones, with some missing. The data contain under 100,000 clones, 70% to 90% of them singletons. The sequenced sample was peripheral blood, obtained on day 0 of AZD1222 vaccination. The receptors were gathered from an adult in good health.

This clone was counted a few times. V usage is TRBV2 and J usage is TRBJ1-6; possible D gene TRBD1, 5 bases. This CDR3 region has 13 residues. Germline values: CDR1 SNHLY, CDR2 FYNNEI. V was pared by 6 bases and J by 10 bases, with 13 bases between. The CDR3 spells CASRLERDSPLHF. For the CDR3, the DNA is TGTGCCAGCAGACTCGAAAGGGACTCACCCCTCCACTTT.

This clone occurred once. This rearrangement joins TRBV6-5 to TRBJ2-2; no clear D. The V end lost 7 bases, the J end lost 0 bases, and 12 bases lay between the germline ends. Per the germline V gene, CDR1 is MNHEY and CDR2 is SVGAGI. The CDR3 is 15 residues long. The CDR3: CASTRRVANTGELFF. The CDR3 DNA reads as TGTGCCAGCACCCGACGGGTAGCGAACACCGGGGAGCTGTTTTTT.

This sequence joins TRBV18 and TRBJ2-3; the D call may be TRBD1 or TRBD2 (6 bases each). The CDR3 runs to 18 residues. The V gene's germline CDR1 is KGHSH and CDR2 LQKENI. Trimming removed 2 bases at V and 0 bases at J, with 18 bases between. CDR3 sequence: CASSPSSPGASSTDTQYF. The CDR3 nucleotides are TGTGCCAGCTCACCATCGAGCCCGGGGGCCTCTAGCACAGATACGCAGTATTTT.

This chain joins TRBV29-1 and TRBJ2-5; no clear D gene. The J call may be mistaken, given a closer DNA end match to TRBJ2-7. The CDR3 has 12 amino acids. Germline CDR1 reads SQVTM; CDR2 reads ANQGSEA. The chain's CDR3 is CSVTGSSYEQYF. The CDR3 DNA reads TGCAGCGTTACCGGAAGCTCCTACGAGCAGTACTTC.

V is TRBV4-3 and J is TRBJ2-3; the match to TRBD2 covers 7 bases. Germline CDR1 LGHNA, CDR2 YSLEER. The CDR3 extends over 14 amino acids. J gave up 6 bases and V 4 bases, and 7 bases lay outside the gene matches. This CDR3 is CASSPGLDQDTQYF. The CDR3 DNA reads TGCGCCAGCAGCCCCGGACTAGATCAGGATACGCAGTATTTT.